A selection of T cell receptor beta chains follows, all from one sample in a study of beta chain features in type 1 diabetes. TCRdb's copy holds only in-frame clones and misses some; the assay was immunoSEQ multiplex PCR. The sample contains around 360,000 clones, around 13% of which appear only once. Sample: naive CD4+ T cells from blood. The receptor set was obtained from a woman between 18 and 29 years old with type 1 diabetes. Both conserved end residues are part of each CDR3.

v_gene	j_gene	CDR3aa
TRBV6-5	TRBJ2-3	CASRVVKTSTDTQYF
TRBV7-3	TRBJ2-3	CASSRRSSGRPPDTQYF
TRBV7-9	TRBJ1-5	CASSLASGPGNQPQHF
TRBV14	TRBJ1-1	CASSRPGGDEAFF
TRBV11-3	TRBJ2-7	CASSQSGGASGEQYF
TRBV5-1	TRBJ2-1	CASSFLAAASYNEQFF
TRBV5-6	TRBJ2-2	CASLPRKLKLTGELFF
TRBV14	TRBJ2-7	CASRRTGEMYEQYF
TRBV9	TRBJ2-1	CASSVDYINEQFF
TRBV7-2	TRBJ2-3	CASSKAGTSAADTQYF
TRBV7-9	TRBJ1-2	CASSGEIRAGYTF
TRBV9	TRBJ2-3	CASSYLAGFGTDTQYF
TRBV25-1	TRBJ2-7	CASSEGGGQGKYEQYF
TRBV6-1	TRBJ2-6	CASRGGPSGANVLTF
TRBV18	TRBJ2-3	CASSPEGQGADTQYF
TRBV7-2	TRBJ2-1	CASSSFSSYNEQFF
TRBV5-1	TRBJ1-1	CASSLVGEVAEAFF
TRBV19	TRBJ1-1	CASSIGSAGATEAFF
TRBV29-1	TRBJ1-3	CSVSDRAGNTIYF
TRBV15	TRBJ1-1	CATSRDRRLAFF
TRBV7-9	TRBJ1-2	CASSLAVANYGYTF
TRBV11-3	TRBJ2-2	CASSPRQGHGELFF